The next 6 T cell receptor beta chains were all read from a single sample in a study of blood T cell repertoires in COVID-19. Assay: immunoSEQ multiplex PCR; the TCRdb copy retains only in-frame clones and omits some. Of fewer than 350,000 clones in the sample, about 83% were seen once. The sequenced sample consisted of PBMCs or T cells enriched from blood (not recorded which). These receptors were obtained from a woman in her thirties or forties who had recovered from COVID-19.

The V call is TRBV19, the J call TRBJ2-3, with D maybe TRBD1 (6 bases). V shed 0 bases and J shed 6 bases, with 13 bases lying between them. Germline CDR1 reads LNHDA; CDR2 reads SQIVND (reference sequence). This CDR3 spans 15 amino acids. In DNA form, the CDR3 reads TGTGCCAGTAGTATAGAGCCAGGGGCAATGGATACGCAGTATTTT. It encodes CASSIEPGAMDTQYF. The entire variable domain, with the rest obtained from reference TRBV19 and TRBJ2-3, is as follows: DGGITQSPKYLFRKEGQNVTLSCEQNLNHDAMYWYRQDPGQGLRLIYYSQIVNDFQKGDIAEGYSVSREKKESFPLTVTSAQKNPTAFYLCASSIEPGAMDTQYFGPGTRLTVL.

The chain recombines TRBV28 with TRBJ1-2; 7 bases are a match to TRBD1. CDR1 is MDHEN, CDR2 SYDVKM, per germline. This CDR3 is 17 amino acids long. V lost 2 bases, J lost 6 bases, and 15 bases stayed unmatched. The CDR3 sequence: CASSLLTAGRGTDGYTF. CDR3 coding DNA: TGTGCCAGCAGTTTACTTACTGCTGGCAGGGGGACGGATGGCTACACCTTC.

J is TRBJ1-4 and V is TRBV7-9; D ambiguous. The V gene lost 5 bases and the J gene lost 8 bases, with 18 bases spanning the gap. Germline assignment: CDR1 SEHNR and CDR2 FQNEAQ (reference sequence). The CDR3 totals 15 residues. CDR3 in DNA: TGTGCCAGCAGCCGGAGCGGTAGGGAAGGAGAAAAACTGTTTTTT. Its translation is CASSRSGREGEKLFF.

This clone was observed once. This sequence joins TRBV24-1 and TRBJ2-2; D perhaps matches TRBD1 (6 bases). The V gene's germline CDR1 is KGHDR and CDR2 SFDVKD. The CDR3 totals 16 residues. With 5 bases removed from V and 2 bases from J, the gap between germline ends came to 14 bases. CDR3 sequence (DNA): TGTGCCACCAGTGCCCTTGGCAGGGGAAACACCGGGGAGCTGTTTTTT. Encoded protein: CATSALGRGNTGELFF.

The chain recombines TRBV28 with TRBJ2-3; the D gene is possibly TRBD2 (5 bases). The CDR3 spans 12 residues. V was trimmed by 6 bases and J by 4 bases, leaving 8 bases between them. Germline V gene data show CDR1 as MDHEN and CDR2 as SYDVKM. DNA of the CDR3: TGTGCCAGCAGCATACTAGCAGATACGCAGTATTTT. This sequence encodes CASSILADTQYF.

The J gene is TRBJ1-5, the V gene TRBV18; possible D gene TRBD1, 6 bases. V was clipped by 2 bases and J by 2 bases, with 10 bases between them. CDR3 length: 15 residues. Germline V gene lookup returns CDR1 KGHSH and CDR2 LQKENI. CDR3 nucleotides: TGTGCCAGCTCACCAGGGGAGGGGGGCAATCAGCCCCAGCATTTT. This codes for CASSPGEGGNQPQHF.